The 27 T cell receptor beta chains listed next were all sequenced from one sample in a study of T-cell reconstitution after alpha-beta-depleted transplantation in children. Unique molecular identifiers were used to barcode this TCRbeta library. TCRdb used MiXCR to reprocess the PCR reads, holding one entry per CDR3 protein. The sample lists approximately 980,000 distinct CDR3 sequences, around 30% occurring once. Sequenced material: PBMCs, mostly from graft donor cells, taken 360 days after TCRalphabeta/CD19-depleted stem cell transplant. The receptor set was obtained from a boy less than two years old who had a stem cell transplant for SCID, so the T cells may come from the graft donor.

This clonotype was counted many times. V usage is TRBV7-3 and J usage is TRBJ2-2; tentative D call: TRBD2 (5 bases). The germline V gene encodes CDR1 SGHTA and CDR2 FQGTGA. Trimming removed 4 bases from V and 6 bases from J, with 24 bases in between. This CDR3 region has 18 residues. The CDR3 DNA follows: TGTGCCAGCAGCTCCCGGTCGGAGCTAGCTAGGTTTCCCGGGGAGCTGTTTTTT. Amino acid sequence: CASSSRSELARFPGELFF.

The chain combines TRBV29-1 with TRBJ1-2; D ambiguous. V was trimmed by 6 bases and J by 4 bases, leaving 18 bases between them. Germline V lookup: CDR1 SQVTM, CDR2 ANQGSEA. The CDR3 length is 14 residues. This CDR3 reads CSVPRGDRGYGYTF. CDR3 DNA: TGCAGCGTCCCCCGGGGAGATCGTGGCTATGGCTACACCTTC. The full variable domain, completed using reference TRBV29-1 and TRBJ1-2, is SAVISQKPSRDICQRGTSLTIQCQVDSQVTMMFWYRQQPGQSLTLIATANQGSEATYESGFVIDKFPISRPNLTFSTLTVSNMSPEDSSIYLCSVPRGDRGYGYTFGSGTRLTVV.

Ten or more counts support this clonotype. The chain recombines TRBV7-2 with TRBJ2-2; D ambiguous. V lost 5 bases and J 1 base, leaving 8 bases between the germline ends. The V gene's germline CDR1 is SGHTA and CDR2 FQGNSA. CDR3 length equals 14 residues. The CDR3 loop is CASSPSLNTGELFF. The CDR3 region has the DNA TGTGCCAGCAGCCCGTCACTGAACACCGGGGAGCTGTTTTTT.

This sequence joins TRBV4-1 and TRBJ2-5, with a weak D call TRBD1 (6 bases). Trimming left V 1 base short and J 5 bases short, with 23 bases between. The CDR3 contains 18 residues. Germline V gene sequence: CDR1 MGHRA, CDR2 YSYEKL. The CDR3 bases are TGCGCCAGCAGCCAAGTCTGGCCCCCCGGACAGTGGAGGGAGACCCAGTACTTC. Its protein product is CASSQVWPPGQWRETQYF.

V usage is TRBV12-3 or TRBV12-4 and J usage is TRBJ2-7, with D unresolved. The CDR3 length is 13 residues. Trimming took off 3 bases at V and 3 bases at J, with 9 bases between the two ends. DNA for the CDR3: TGTGCCAGCAGTTTCCGTTACAGCTACGAGCAGTACTTC. This sequence encodes CASSFRYSYEQYF.

J is TRBJ2-5 and V is TRBV4-1, with unresolved D. V lost 0 bases and J 5 bases, leaving 13 bases between the germline ends. This CDR3 has 15 amino acids. The germline gives CDR1 MGHRA, CDR2 YSYEKL. CDR3 sequence (DNA): TGCGCCAGCAGCCAAGAACCTGCCAGGACGGAGACCCAGTACTTC. Protein: CASSQEPARTETQYF.

A single count supports this clonotype. A much larger clone lies one base from this, so it may be a read error. The rearrangement links TRBV4-1 to TRBJ2-7; tentative D call: TRBD1 (6 bases). Trimming stripped 2 bases from V and 6 bases from J, with 17 bases between. Germline V gene sequence: CDR1 MGHRA, CDR2 YSYEKL. CDR3 length equals 15 residues. Here the CDR3 reads CASSQSRTDNCEQYF. Here the CDR3 DNA reads TGCGCCAGCAGCCAATCCCGGACAGACAACTGCGAGCAGTACTTC.

This chain uses TRBV5-1 with TRBJ1-3, with D maybe TRBD1 (5 bases). This CDR3 is built from 13 residues. V dropped 5 bases and J dropped 4 bases, with 10 bases sitting between them. Germline V CDR1 and CDR2: SGHRS, YFSETQ. The CDR3 loop is CASRSGAGNTIYF. Written as DNA, the CDR3 is TGCGCCAGCAGAAGTGGGGCGGGAAACACCATATATTTT.

This sequence joins TRBV20-1 and TRBJ1-5; the match to TRBD1 covers 8 bases. The junction had 4 bases not matched to a gene; V was cut back by 6 bases and J by 6 bases. Germline CDR1 reads DFQATT; CDR2 reads SNEGSKA (reference sequence). The CDR3 loop spans 12 amino acids. The chain's CDR3 is CSAYDRGQPQHF. The CDR3 region has the DNA TGCAGTGCCTATGACAGGGGTCAGCCCCAGCATTTT.

The gene calls are TRBV20-1 and TRBJ2-3; D not resolved. This CDR3 spans 12 amino acids. Germline V lookup: CDR1 DFQATT, CDR2 SNEGSKA (reference sequence). Trimming removed 6 bases from V and 2 bases from J, with 9 bases in between. Here the CDR3 DNA reads TGCAGTGCGACCCGAGACACAGATACGCAGTATTTT. Residues: CSATRDTDTQYF.

This clonotype has a handful of counts. DNA of the CDR3: TGTGCCAGCAGTCCAAACAGCGGCGCGAACACCGGGGAGCTGTTTTTT. Its protein product is CASSPNSGANTGELFF. The chain carries TRBV12-3 or TRBV12-4 and TRBJ2-2, with D perhaps matching TRBD2 (5 bases). The V and J ends lost 5 bases and 0 bases respectively, with 13 bases between them. This CDR3 region has 16 residues.

This rearrangement joins TRBV11-2 to TRBJ2-3, with 11 bases that match TRBD2. CDR3 length: 19 amino acids. The V gene end was trimmed by 2 bases and the J gene end by 2 bases; junction bases not matched to a gene: 12. Germline V gene lookup returns CDR1 SGHAT and CDR2 FQNNGV. The CDR3 region has the DNA TGTGCCAGCAGCTTATCCCCCCAACTACTAGCGGGGGCCACAGATACGCAGTATTTT. This encodes CASSLSPQLLAGATDTQYF.

This sequence joins TRBV12-3 or TRBV12-4 and TRBJ1-2; D is perhaps TRBD1 (5 bases). The CDR3 is 14 amino acids. Trimming pared 3 bases from V and 4 bases from J, leaving 12 bases between. The CDR3 DNA reads TGTGCCAGCAGTTTGCTACGGGGCGCCTATGGCTACACCTTC. Translation gives CASSLLRGAYGYTF.

The genes are TRBV20-1 and TRBJ2-7; D is perhaps TRBD1 (6 bases). CDR1 and CDR2 (germline): DFQATT, SNEGSKA (reference sequence). Between the trimmed V and J ends, which lost 6 bases and 3 bases, there was a span of 15 bases. This CDR3 has 13 residues. The CDR3 bases are TGCAGTGCGGTTCGGGACACTAACTACGAGCAGTACTTC. It encodes CSAVRDTNYEQYF.

This clonotype has just a few counts. The chain joins TRBV15 to TRBJ1-1; D may be TRBD1 (5 bases). The CDR3 runs to 16 residues. Germline CDR1 is LNHNV and CDR2 is YYDKDF (reference sequence). Trimming removed 2 bases at V and 1 base at J, with 14 bases between. The CDR3 bases are TGTGCCACCAGCAGAACCGGGACCCAGGGGAACACTGAAGCTTTCTTT. It is translated as CATSRTGTQGNTEAFF.

This clonotype was seen many times. This sequence joins TRBV2 and TRBJ1-1; weak D call: TRBD1 (6 bases). Germline V gene lookup returns CDR1 SNHLY and CDR2 FYNNEI. The length of the CDR3 is 14 residues. With 7 bases removed from V and 4 bases from J, the gap between germline ends came to 16 bases. The CDR3 DNA reads as TGTGCCAGCACTCCGACAGGCGGTAGCACTGAAGCTTTCTTT. Translating gives CASTPTGGSTEAFF.

This clonotype was seen more than once but under ten times. The chain recombines TRBV20-1 with TRBJ2-7; D not certain. The CDR3 is made up of 12 amino acids. The germline CDR1 and CDR2 sequences are DFQATT and SNEGSKA (reference sequence). Trimming left V 4 bases short and J 1 base short, with 8 bases between. The CDR3 sequence: CSAKTWSYEQYF. The CDR3 DNA is TGCAGTGCTAAAACTTGGTCCTACGAGCAGTACTTC.

This chain connects TRBV4-3 to TRBJ1-2, with a weak D call TRBD1 (5 bases). The CDR3 has 14 residues. With 5 bases removed from V and 4 bases from J, the gap between germline ends came to 14 bases. Germline-derived CDR1 and CDR2 are LGHNA and YSLEER. Here the CDR3 reads CASSFTGDVYGYTF. CDR3 DNA sequence: TGCGCCAGCAGCTTCACAGGAGACGTCTATGGCTACACCTTC.

This clonotype was counted a few times. The chain has TRBV6-5 and TRBJ2-5; 7 nucleotides match TRBD2. The CDR3 loop spans 14 amino acids. The germline CDR1 and CDR2 sequences are MNHEY and SVGAGI. J lost 3 bases, V lost 5 bases, and 6 bases had no gene match. Written as DNA, the CDR3 is TGTGCCAGCAGTACTTGGACTAGGAAAGAGACCCAGTACTTC. This codes for CASSTWTRKETQYF.

The chain joins TRBV6-5 to TRBJ1-2, with D tentatively TRBD1 (6 bases). Trimming pared 2 bases from V and 8 bases from J, leaving 21 bases between. Germline lookup yields CDR1 MNHEY and CDR2 SVGAGI. The CDR3 loop spans 16 amino acids. This CDR3 reads CASSYGAARGRGGYTF. The DNA of the CDR3 is TGTGCCAGCAGTTACGGGGCCGCCAGGGGAAGGGGAGGCTACACCTTC.

This clonotype was counted only a few times. The V and J genes are TRBV6-6 and TRBJ2-3; D possibly corresponds to TRBD2 (5 bases). CDR1 and CDR2 from the germline V gene are MNHNY and SVGAGI (reference sequence). The V end was cut by 5 bases, the J end by 6 bases, with 9 bases between. The CDR3 runs to 12 residues. The CDR3 region has the DNA TGTGCCAGCAGTAACCGGAGGGATACGCAGTATTTT. This sequence encodes CASSNRRDTQYF.

The CDR3 here is CASSQKVASGDTDTQYF. The CDR3 coding sequence is TGTGCCAGCAGCCAAAAGGTAGCTAGCGGAGACACAGATACGCAGTATTTT. The rearrangement links TRBV7-8 to TRBJ2-3; 7 bases fit TRBD2. The trim removed 5 bases at V and 2 bases at J, leaving 13 bases unmatched. The CDR3 runs to 17 residues. Germline CDR1 SGHVS, CDR2 FQNEAQ.

This clonotype is a singleton in its sample. The CDR3 protein is CASSPKAGRANGYTF. The CDR3 nucleotides read TGTGCCAGCAGCCCCAAGGCAGGGAGAGCCAATGGCTACACCTTC. J is TRBJ1-2 and V is TRBV12-3 or TRBV12-4; D might be TRBD1 (5 bases). The CDR3 totals 15 residues. V dropped 6 bases and J dropped 6 bases, with 20 bases sitting between them.

The gene calls are TRBV20-1 and TRBJ2-1, with 11 bases matching TRBD2. Trimming cost V 0 bases and J 7 bases; bases outside gene matches: 14. CDR1 is DFQATT, CDR2 SNEGSKA, per germline (reference sequence). The CDR3 spans 18 residues. The CDR3 reads CSARDPRRIAGGWNEQFF. Here the CDR3 DNA reads TGCAGTGCTAGAGATCCGAGGAGGATAGCGGGGGGGTGGAATGAGCAGTTCTTC.

CDR3 protein: CASSQVRGGYEQFF. The CDR3 region has the DNA TGTGCCAGCAGCCAAGTTCGGGGCGGCTATGAGCAGTTCTTC. The genes are TRBV4-2 and TRBJ2-1; the D call may be TRBD1 or TRBD2 (5 bases each). The CDR3 runs to 14 residues. V was shortened by 1 base and J by 8 bases, with 12 bases between the two germline ends. CDR1 is LGHNA, CDR2 YNFKEQ, per germline.

J is TRBJ2-2 and V is TRBV29-1; D not certain. Germline CDR1 is SQVTM and CDR2 is ANQGSEA. Trimming removed 4 bases from V and 2 bases from J, with 11 bases in between. This CDR3 is 14 amino acids long. CDR3: CSVGYLSNTGELFF. The DNA of the CDR3 is TGCAGCGTTGGGTACCTCAGCAACACCGGGGAGCTGTTTTTT.

This clonotype was counted a few times. This chain connects TRBV9 to TRBJ2-3, with D tentatively TRBD2 (6 bases). Trimming shortened V by 0 bases and J by 1 base, and 9 bases separated the two germline ends. Germline CDR1 reads SGDLS; CDR2 reads YYNGEE. This CDR3 region has 15 residues. CDR3 sequence reads: CASSVDGGGTDTQYF. The DNA of the CDR3 is TGTGCCAGCAGCGTAGACGGCGGGGGCACAGATACGCAGTATTTT.